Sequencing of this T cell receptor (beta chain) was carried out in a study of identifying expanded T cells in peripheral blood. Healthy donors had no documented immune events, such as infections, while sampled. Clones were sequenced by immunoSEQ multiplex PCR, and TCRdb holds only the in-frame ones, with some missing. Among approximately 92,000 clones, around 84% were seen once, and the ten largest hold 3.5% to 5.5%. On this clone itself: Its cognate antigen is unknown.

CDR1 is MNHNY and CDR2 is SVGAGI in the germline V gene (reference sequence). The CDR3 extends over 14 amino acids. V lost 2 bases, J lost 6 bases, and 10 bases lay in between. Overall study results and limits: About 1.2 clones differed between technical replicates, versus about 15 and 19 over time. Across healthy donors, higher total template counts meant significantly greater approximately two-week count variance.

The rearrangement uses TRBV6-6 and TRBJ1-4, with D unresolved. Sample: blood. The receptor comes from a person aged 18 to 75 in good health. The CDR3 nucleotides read TGTGCCAGCAGTTACGGAGGATCCCATGAAAAACTGTTTTTT. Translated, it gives CASSYGGSHEKLFF.